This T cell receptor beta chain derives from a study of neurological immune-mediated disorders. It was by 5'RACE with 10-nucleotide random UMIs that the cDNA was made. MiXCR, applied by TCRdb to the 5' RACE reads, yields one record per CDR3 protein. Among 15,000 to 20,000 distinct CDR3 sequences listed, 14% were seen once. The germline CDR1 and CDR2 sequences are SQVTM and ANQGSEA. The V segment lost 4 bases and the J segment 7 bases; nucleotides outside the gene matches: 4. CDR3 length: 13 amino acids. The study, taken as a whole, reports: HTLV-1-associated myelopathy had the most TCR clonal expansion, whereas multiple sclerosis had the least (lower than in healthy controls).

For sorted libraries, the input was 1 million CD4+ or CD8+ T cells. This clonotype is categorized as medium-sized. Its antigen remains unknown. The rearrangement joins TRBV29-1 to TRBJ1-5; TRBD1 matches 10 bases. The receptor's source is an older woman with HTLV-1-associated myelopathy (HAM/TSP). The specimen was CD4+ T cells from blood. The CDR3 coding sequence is TGCAGCGTTGGGGACAGGGGAAACCAGCCCCAGCATTTT. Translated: CSVGDRGNQPQHF.